This T cell receptor beta chain was sequenced for a study of response to subunit inactivated influenza vaccine. Overall study results and limits: That few new T cells are recruited by each seasonal influenza vaccination was the authors' suggestion.

Germline CDR1 is MNHEY and CDR2 is SMNVEV (reference sequence). The CDR3 consists of 16 residues. The V and J ends lost 6 bases and 0 bases, in that order; junction bases with no gene match: 7. TCRdb re-derived calls from the RT-PCR reads in MiXCR, one entry per CDR3 protein. The sample comprises about 310,000 distinct CDR3 sequences, just over 20% of which are singletons, and roughly 10% rests with the top ten. In regard to this clonotype: The target antigen is unknown.

The receptor's source is a man aged 45-69 years who received an inactivated influenza vaccine. The sample in question was PBMCs from blood, obtained less than 22 months after vaccination. This chain links TRBV27 with TRBJ1-3; 8 bases align to TRBD1. Written as DNA, the CDR3 is TGTGCCAGCAGGGCAGGGGGCTGGAGCTCTGGAAACACCATATATTTT. Translating it yields CASRAGGWSSGNTIYF.